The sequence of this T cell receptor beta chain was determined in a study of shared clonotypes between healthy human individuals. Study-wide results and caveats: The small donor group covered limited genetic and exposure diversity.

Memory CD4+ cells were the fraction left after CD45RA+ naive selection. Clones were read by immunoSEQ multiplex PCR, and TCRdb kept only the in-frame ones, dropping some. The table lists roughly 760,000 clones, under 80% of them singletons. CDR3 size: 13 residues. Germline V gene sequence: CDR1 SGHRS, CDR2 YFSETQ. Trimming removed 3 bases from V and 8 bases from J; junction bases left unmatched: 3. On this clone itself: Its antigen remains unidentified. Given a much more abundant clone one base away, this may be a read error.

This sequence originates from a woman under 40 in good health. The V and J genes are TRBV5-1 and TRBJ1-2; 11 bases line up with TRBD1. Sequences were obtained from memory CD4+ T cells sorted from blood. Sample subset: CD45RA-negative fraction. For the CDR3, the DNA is TGCGCCAGCAGCTCGGGACAGGGGGAAGGCTACACCTTC. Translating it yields CASSSGQGEGYTF.